What follows are 15 T cell receptor beta chains derived from one specimen sequenced in a study of regulatory T cells in long-lasting Graves disease. Time point: newly diagnosed GD, antithyroid drugs for less than 3 months. The TCR library was prepared using RNA isolated from PBMCs. The authors built TCR beta libraries using iRepertoire HTBI primers and Arm-PCR of CDR3 regions. TCRdb itself ran the multiplex PCR reads through MiXCR, one entry per CDR3 protein. The sample has more than 400,000 distinct CDR3 sequences; over 15% are singletons. Another study also made use of these data, one on T cells in Graves' hyperthyroidism and ophthalmopathy.

The sequenced sample was peripheral blood mononuclear cells (PBMCs), obtained at new diagnosis, from a patient treated with antithyroid drugs. The receptors derive from a woman aged 30 to 39 with Graves disease.

J is TRBJ2-2 and V is TRBV7-9; 7 bases fit TRBD2. The CDR3 is 16 residues long. Germline assignment: CDR1 SEHNR and CDR2 FQNEAQ (reference sequence). J gave up 5 bases and V 5 bases, and 11 bases lay outside the gene matches. The CDR3 sequence is CASSPSGPAGTGELFF. CDR3 DNA: TGTGCCAGCAGCCCCTCCGGACCAGCGGGAACCGGGGAGCTGTTTTTT.

This clonotype occurred many times. The chain couples TRBV6-1 to TRBJ2-3; 13 nucleotides agree with TRBD2. Trimming took 7 bases from V and 4 from J; bases not matched to a gene: 5. There are 15 residues in the CDR3. From germline, CDR1 is MNHNS and CDR2 SASEGT. The CDR3 protein is CASIGLAGASDTQYF. CDR3 in DNA: TGTGCCAGCATAGGACTAGCGGGAGCCTCAGATACGCAGTATTTT.

This clonotype has a count of ten or more. The V gene is TRBV6-2 or TRBV6-3, the J gene TRBJ2-1, with 14 nucleotides matching TRBD2. V was clipped by 11 bases and J by 6 bases; unmatched bases: 15. Germline CDR1 reads MNHEY; CDR2 reads SVGEGT. The CDR3 has 17 amino acids. The CDR3 coding sequence is TGTGCCCCCCCGGAACCGGGACTAGCGGGAGCGTTCAATGAGCAGTTCTTC. Amino acids: CAPPEPGLAGAFNEQFF.

V gene TRBV20-1 combines with J gene TRBJ2-7, with TRBD2 as a possible D gene (6 bases). The CDR3 contains 16 residues. CDR1 is DFQATT, CDR2 SNEGSKA, per germline (reference sequence). V lost 0 bases and J 3 bases, leaving 18 bases between the germline ends. CDR3 sequence (DNA): TGCAGTGCTAGAGATCTGGAGGGGACGTGGCTCTACGAGCAGTACTTC. Translating it yields CSARDLEGTWLYEQYF.

This clonotype was counted many times. The chain links TRBV13 to TRBJ2-7; 9 bases line up with TRBD1. Per the germline V gene, CDR1 is PRHDT and CDR2 is FYEKMQ (reference sequence). V lost 2 bases and J lost 5; bases outside the gene matches: 10. This CDR3 region has 16 residues. The CDR3 sequence: CASSLSGTGPLHEQYF. The CDR3 nucleotides are TGTGCCAGCAGCTTATCCGGGACAGGGCCTCTCCACGAGCAGTACTTC.

As for this clonotype: This sequence may be a read error, since a much larger clone differs from it by one base. This CDR3 fails to terminate in the conserved phenylalanine or tryptophan, so it likely reflects a read error. The chain is built from TRBV5-5 and TRBJ1-1; D unclear. V gave up 4 bases and J gave up 1 base, with 8 bases separating them. This CDR3 spans 13 amino acids. The germline V gene encodes CDR1 SGHKS and CDR2 YYEKEE (reference sequence). The CDR3 here is CASSRTRNTEAFL. The CDR3 bases are TGTGCCAGCAGCCGAACACGGAACACTGAAGCTTTCCTT.

This clonotype was found many times. The chain carries TRBV28 and TRBJ1-2, with 8 positions matching TRBD1. From germline, CDR1 is MDHEN and CDR2 SYDVKM. J was trimmed by 2 bases and V by 1 base; bases with no gene match: 12. The CDR3 has 18 residues. Written as DNA, the CDR3 is TGTGCCAGCAGTTTATCCCCCCCACGGGACAGGAAAAACTATGGCTACACCTTC. Its protein product is CASSLSPPRDRKNYGYTF.

This clonotype was observed many times. This sequence joins TRBV7-9 and TRBJ1-1; 9 nucleotides line up with TRBD1. CDR3 length equals 14 residues. V lost 4 bases and J lost 5; bases outside the gene matches: 5. Germline CDR1 reads SEHNR; CDR2 reads FQNEAQ (reference sequence). In DNA, the CDR3 is TGTGCCAGCAGCTCAGGACAGGGGTGGACTGAAGCTTTCTTT. Residues: CASSSGQGWTEAFF.

This sequence joins TRBV3-1 and TRBJ2-5; the match to TRBD2 covers 10 bases. CDR1 and CDR2 (germline): LGHDT, YNNKEL (reference sequence). V lost 2 bases and J lost 5; bases outside the gene matches: 5. This CDR3 is 15 amino acids long. The CDR3 spells CASSQKREGQETQYF. CDR3 nucleotide sequence: TGTGCCAGCAGCCAAAAGCGGGAGGGCCAGGAGACCCAGTACTTC.

This chain uses TRBV9 with TRBJ1-1, with D unclear. This CDR3 contains 14 residues. V lost 3 bases to trimming and J lost 2 bases, with 11 bases between them. Germline V gene data show CDR1 as SGDLS and CDR2 as YYNGEE. CDR3 protein: CASSEWTANTEAFF. The CDR3 DNA sequence: TGTGCCAGCAGCGAATGGACGGCCAACACTGAAGCTTTCTTT.

The CDR3 protein is CASQFIIRANTGELFF. CDR3 DNA: TGTGCCAGTCAGTTTATAATCAGAGCTAACACCGGGGAGCTGTTTTTT. The chain couples TRBV27 to TRBJ2-2; D is unresolved. Germline lookup yields CDR1 MNHEY and CDR2 SMNVEV (reference sequence). This CDR3 spans 16 amino acids. The V end was cut by 9 bases, the J end by 2 bases, with 19 bases between.

This clonotype was observed a few times. CDR3 coding DNA: TGTGCCACCAGCCCAGGCCACAGGGGGCGCCAAGAGACCCAGTACTTC. This gives the protein CATSPGHRGRQETQYF. This chain connects TRBV15 to TRBJ2-5, with 9 bases fitting TRBD1. CDR3 size: 16 residues. With V trimmed by 5 bases and J by 1 base, 8 bases remained unmatched. The germline V gene encodes CDR1 LNHNV and CDR2 YYDKDF (reference sequence). Full variable domain (outside the CDR3, taken from reference TRBV15 and TRBJ2-5): DAMVIQNPRYQVTQFGKPVTLSCSQTLNHNVMYWYQQKSSQAPKLLFHYYDKDFNNEADTPDNFQSRRPNTSFCFLDIRSPGLGDTAMYLCATSPGHRGRQETQYFGPGTRLLVL.

Many counts were recorded for this clonotype. The V and J genes are TRBV12-3 or TRBV12-4 and TRBJ2-5; maybe TRBD2 (5 bases). The V end was cut by 8 bases, the J end by 1 base, with 11 bases between. This CDR3 has 13 amino acids. The CDR3 region has the DNA TGTGCCAGCGGGAGTTGGCGCCAAGAGACCCAGTACTTC. Its protein product is CASGSWRQETQYF.

This clonotype has just a few counts. The CDR3: CSARGTGTGILVAEAFF. The CDR3 DNA follows: TGCAGTGCTCGAGGGACCGGGACAGGGATCCTCGTCGCTGAAGCTTTCTTT. This rearrangement joins TRBV20-1 to TRBJ1-1; the match to TRBD1 covers 9 bases. With V trimmed by 5 bases and J by 6 bases, 19 bases remained unmatched. The CDR3 sequence is 17 residues long. CDR1 is DFQATT, CDR2 SNEGSKA, per germline (reference sequence).

This clonotype was seen a few times. A much larger clone lies one base from this, so it may be a read error. The V gene is TRBV2, the J gene TRBJ2-1, with D tentatively TRBD2 (6 bases). The germline V gene encodes CDR1 SNHLY and CDR2 FYNNEI. The CDR3 totals 13 residues. Trimming removed 7 bases at V and 6 bases at J, with 13 bases between. This chain's CDR3 is CASKRERGNEQFF. The CDR3 nucleotides read TGTGCCAGCAAACGGGAGAGAGGCAATGAGCAGTTCTTC.